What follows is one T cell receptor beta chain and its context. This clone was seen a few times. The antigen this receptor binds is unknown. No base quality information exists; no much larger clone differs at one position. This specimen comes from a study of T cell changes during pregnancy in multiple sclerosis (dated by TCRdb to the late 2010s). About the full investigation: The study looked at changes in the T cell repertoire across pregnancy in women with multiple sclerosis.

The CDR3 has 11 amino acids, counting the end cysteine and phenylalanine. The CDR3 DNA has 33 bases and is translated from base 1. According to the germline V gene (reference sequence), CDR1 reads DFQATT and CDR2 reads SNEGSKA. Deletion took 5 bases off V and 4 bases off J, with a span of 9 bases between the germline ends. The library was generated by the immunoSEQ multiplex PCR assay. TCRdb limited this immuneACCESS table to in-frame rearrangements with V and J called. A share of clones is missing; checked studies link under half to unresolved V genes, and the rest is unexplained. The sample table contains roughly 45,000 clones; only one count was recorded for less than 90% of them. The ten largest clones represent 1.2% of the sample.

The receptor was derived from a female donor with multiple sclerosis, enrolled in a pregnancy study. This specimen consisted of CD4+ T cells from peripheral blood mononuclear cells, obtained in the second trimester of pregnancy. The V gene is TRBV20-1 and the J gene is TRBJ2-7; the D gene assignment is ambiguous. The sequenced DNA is TGCAGTGCTCAGGAAAGGTACGAGCAGTACTTC. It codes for CSAQERYEQYF.